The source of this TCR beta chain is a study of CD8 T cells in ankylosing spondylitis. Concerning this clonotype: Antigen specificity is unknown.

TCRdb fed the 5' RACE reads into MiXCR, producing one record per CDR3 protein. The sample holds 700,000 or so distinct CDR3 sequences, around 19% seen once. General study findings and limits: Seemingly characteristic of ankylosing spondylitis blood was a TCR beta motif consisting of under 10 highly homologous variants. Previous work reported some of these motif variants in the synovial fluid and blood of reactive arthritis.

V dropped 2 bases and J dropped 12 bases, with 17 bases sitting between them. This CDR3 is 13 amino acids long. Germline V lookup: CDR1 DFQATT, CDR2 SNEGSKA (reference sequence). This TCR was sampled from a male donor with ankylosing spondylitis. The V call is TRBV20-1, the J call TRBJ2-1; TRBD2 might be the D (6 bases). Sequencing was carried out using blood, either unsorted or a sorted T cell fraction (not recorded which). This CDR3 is CSARLGGVGWQFF. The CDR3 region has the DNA TGCAGTGCTAGATTGGGCGGGGTAGGGTGGCAGTTCTTC.